This T cell receptor (beta chain) was identified in a study of T cell repertoires in cytomegalovirus infection. In the study overall: The public TCR beta signatures pointed to both CMV infection and matching HLA type.

V was cut by 5 bases and J by 6 bases, with 17 bases left in between. In germline, CDR1 is LNHDA, CDR2 SQIVND (reference sequence). The CDR3 covers 15 residues. TCRdb re-analysed the reads in MiXCR, keeping a single row per CDR3 protein. The profile shows approximately 76,000 distinct CDR3 sequences, approximately 3.7% of them singletons. Study-level findings and limits: What dominated the ex vivo response were HLA-C-restricted CMV-specific TCR beta clonotypes. There were carriers of CMV plus the relevant HLA, and cumulative public TCR beta family frequency identified them.

This clonotype was observed at least ten times. Its target is unknown. The clonotype comes from a human donor in good health (CMV status not recorded). Some clones in this sample may be carry-over from other donors' samples. The V call is TRBV19, the J call TRBJ1-5; TRBD1 is a possible D gene (6 bases). Input material: PBMCs. The CDR3 spells CASSGLQGRLQPQHF. The CDR3 DNA sequence: TGTGCCAGTAGTGGCCTACAGGGCCGGCTTCAGCCCCAGCATTTT.